This TCR beta chain was documented in a study of regulatory T cells in long-lasting Graves disease. Points from the study as a whole: Persistent disease was characterized by preferential usage of TRBV28, TRBJ1-2 and TRBJ2-5.

Worth noting for this clonotype: Its cognate antigen is unknown. A clone one base away is much larger, so this may be a read error. The CDR3 ends on some other residue instead of the conserved phenylalanine or tryptophan, so this is likely a read error.

V shed 2 bases and J shed 0 bases, with 8 bases lying between them. This CDR3 comprises 15 residues. The TCR beta library used iRepertoire HTBI primers with Arm-PCR amplification of CDR3. One entry per CDR3 protein, called by TCRdb with MiXCR from the multiplex PCR reads. The sample has under 450,000 distinct CDR3 sequences; roughly 20% are singletons. Time point denoted: persistent/refractory GD, antithyroid drugs over 5 years with positive TRAb. RNA from PBMCs was the source of the TCR library. The receptor comes from a woman in her forties with Graves disease. The sample here was peripheral blood mononuclear cells (PBMCs), taken when the disease was refractory, from a patient treated with antithyroid drugs. J is TRBJ2-4 and V is TRBV12-3 or TRBV12-4; D ambiguous. CDR3 sequence: CASSLSRSAKNIQYL. The CDR3 DNA is TGTGCCAGCAGTTTATCCAGGTCAGCCAAAAACATTCAGTACCTC.